The 31 T cell receptor beta chains below come from one sample, sequenced in a study of T cell repertoires in cytomegalovirus infection (dated by TCRdb to between 2017 and 2020). Sequencing was performed on an Illumina HiSeq 1500. Starting from the raw public reads, TCRdb applied fastp trimming at Q25, assembled clones with MiXCR and retained in-frame beta chains. Entries that share a CDR3 protein sequence are merged under the most common genes and DNA. This sample lists some 120,000 distinct CDR3 sequences; around 10% were detected once. Of the sample, 31% is held by the ten largest clones. Antigen specificity for these receptors is unknown. The specimen sequenced was PBMCs, sequenced either directly or after in vitro stimulation (not recorded which). The source of these receptors is a human donor in good health (CMV status not recorded). Some clones in this sample may be carry-over from other donors' samples.

The sample holds a few counts of this clonotype. The rearrangement links TRBV20-1 to TRBJ2-3; 8 positions match TRBD2. The V and J ends lost 4 bases and 2 bases, in that order; junction bases with no gene match: 2. The germline CDR1 and CDR2 sequences are DFQATT and SNEGSKA (reference sequence). This CDR3 is 13 amino acids long. The CDR3, as DNA: TGCAGTGCTAACGGGAGGGACACAGATACGCAGTATTTT. Translation: CSANGRDTDTQYF.

This clonotype was recorded a few times. This sequence joins TRBV30 and TRBJ1-2; D is uncertain. The CDR3 contains 13 residues. V was shortened by 2 bases and J by 1 base, with 8 bases between the two germline ends. Germline V gene lookup returns CDR1 GTSNPN and CDR2 SVGIG (reference sequence). Here the CDR3 reads CAWSYRHNYGYTF. CDR3 bases: TGTGCCTGGAGTTACAGACATAACTATGGCTACACCTTC.

This clonotype was observed a few times. The CDR3 DNA reads as TGTGCCAGCAGTTTATGGCGGGAGAATCAGCCCCAGCATTTT. Amino acids: CASSLWRENQPQHF. The V gene is TRBV12-3 or TRBV12-4, the J gene TRBJ1-5, with D hard to call. V lost 2 bases, J lost 4 bases, and 9 bases lay in between. There are 14 residues in the CDR3.

The table lists this clonotype with many counts. The chain is built from TRBV7-2 and TRBJ2-1, with a weak D call TRBD2 (6 bases). V lost 5 bases to trimming and J lost 3 bases, with 11 bases between them. CDR3 length: 14 amino acids. CDR1 is SGHTA, CDR2 FQGNSA, per germline. CDR3 sequence reads: CASSQTGLYNEQFF. CDR3 sequence (DNA): TGTGCCAGCAGCCAGACGGGACTCTACAATGAGCAGTTCTTC.

This clonotype was seen a few times. This sequence joins TRBV2 and TRBJ2-1; D is unresolved. V was shortened by 6 bases and J by 1 base, with 10 bases between the two germline ends. The CDR3 length is 14 residues. Germline V gene lookup returns CDR1 SNHLY and CDR2 FYNNEI. The CDR3 sequence is CASSPLGSYNEQFF. In DNA form, the CDR3 reads TGTGCCAGCAGCCCACTCGGGTCCTACAATGAGCAGTTCTTC. The whole variable domain, filled in from reference TRBV2 and TRBJ2-1, reads EPEVTQTPSHQVTQMGQEVILRCVPISNHLYFYWYRQILGQKVEFLVSFYNNEISEKSEIFDDQFSVERPDGSNFTLKIRSTKLEDSAMYFCASSPLGSYNEQFFGPGTRLTVL.

The chain combines TRBV6-8 with TRBJ1-1, with TRBD1 as a possible D gene (5 bases). With 1 base removed from V and 1 base from J, the gap between germline ends came to 7 bases. The CDR3 has 14 residues. Germline V gives CDR1 MNHGY, CDR2 SAAAGT. CDR3 DNA: TGTGCCAGCAGTTACTACCAGGGGAACACTGAAGCTTTCTTT. Translated, it gives CASSYYQGNTEAFF.

The V call is TRBV7-9, the J call TRBJ2-7; D is possibly TRBD2 (5 bases). Trimming took 5 bases from V and 3 from J, leaving 20 bases between them. The CDR3 spans 16 residues. Germline V gene lookup returns CDR1 SEHNR and CDR2 FQNEAQ (reference sequence). The CDR3 reads CASSRLGGAESYEQYF. The CDR3, as DNA: TGTGCCAGCAGCCGCCTAGGAGGTGCAGAAAGCTACGAGCAGTACTTC.

This clonotype was detected ten times or more. This chain joins TRBV7-2 and TRBJ1-5, with TRBD1 matching over 9 bases. J was trimmed by 0 bases and V by 5 bases; bases with no gene match: 2. CDR1 is SGHTA, CDR2 FQGNSA, per germline. This CDR3 contains 15 residues. This CDR3 reads CASSAGQGSNQPQHF. The CDR3 coding sequence is TGTGCCAGCAGCGCGGGACAGGGTAGCAATCAGCCCCAGCATTTT.

This clonotype has a count of ten or more. The chain recombines TRBV6-1 with TRBJ1-5; no definite D call. The ends were cut back, 6 bases at V and 0 bases at J, with 6 bases in the middle. CDR1 and CDR2 (germline): MNHNS, SASEGT. The CDR3 is 13 residues long. In DNA form, the CDR3 reads TGTGCCAGCAGGCGAGATAGCAATCAGCCCCAGCATTTT. This gives the protein CASRRDSNQPQHF.

With regard to this clonotype: The junction and the germline gene differ at one end; a read error may be behind it. V is TRBV25-1 and J is TRBJ2-5; D not certain. The germline CDR1 and CDR2 sequences are MGHDK and SYGVNS. This CDR3 is 15 amino acids long. The CDR3 DNA sequence: TGTGCCAGCAGTGAATCCCAAGGGTTCAAAGAGACCCGGTACTTC. Translating gives CASSESQGFKETRYF. Together with reference TRBV25-1 and TRBJ2-5, the CDR3 gives the full variable domain: EADIYQTPRYLVIGTGKKITLECSQTMGHDKMYWYQQDPGMELHLIHYSYGVNSTEKGDLSSESTVSRIRTEHFPLTLESARPSHTSQYLCASSESQGFKETRYFGPGTRLLVL.

There are many counts of this clonotype. This rearrangement joins TRBV4-3 to TRBJ2-1; possibly TRBD2 for D (7 bases). CDR1 LGHNA and CDR2 YSLEER come from the germline V gene. CDR3 length: 14 residues. Between the trimmed V and J ends, which lost 0 bases and 10 bases, there was a span of 13 bases. DNA for the CDR3: TGCGCCAGCAGCCAAGAGGGGGGGGCGGAGGAGCAGTTCTTC. As protein: CASSQEGGAEEQFF.

The table lists this clonotype with a few counts. The chain carries TRBV28 and TRBJ2-1, with 7 bases aligning to TRBD1. Germline assignment: CDR1 MDHEN and CDR2 SYDVKM. J gave up 0 bases and V 5 bases, and 13 bases lay outside the gene matches. The CDR3 length is 18 residues. CDR3 nucleotides: TGTGCCAGCAGTACTCGGACAGGCCACCCTAGCTCCTACAATGAGCAGTTCTTC. It is translated as CASSTRTGHPSSYNEQFF.

This clonotype occurred many times. The chain joins TRBV20-1 to TRBJ2-1, with TRBD2 identical over 11 bases. V trimming: 5 bases; J trimming: 5 bases; junction bases outside the gene matches: 8. Germline V lookup: CDR1 DFQATT, CDR2 SNEGSKA (reference sequence). The CDR3 consists of 15 residues. CDR3 in amino acids: CSAVLAGGPHNEQFF. CDR3 DNA: TGCAGTGCTGTCTTAGCGGGAGGGCCGCACAATGAGCAGTTCTTC.

This clonotype was seen more than once but under ten times. This chain uses TRBV5-6 with TRBJ2-7, with TRBD1 as a possible D gene (6 bases). Deletions cut 0 bases from V and 3 bases from J, with 7 bases between. This CDR3 contains 13 residues. Germline values: CDR1 SGHDT, CDR2 YYEEEE. The CDR3 region has the DNA TGTGCCAGCAGCTTGGGGGGGCTCTACGAGCAGTACGTC. Protein: CASSLGGLYEQYV.

This clonotype occurred many times. This chain links TRBV6-2 or TRBV6-3 with TRBJ2-4, with D hard to call. Germline CDR1 MNHEY, CDR2 SVGEGT. V was cut by 6 bases and J by 0 bases, with 15 bases left in between. The CDR3 spans 16 residues. CDR3 sequence: CASSQASFLAKNIQYF. CDR3 nucleotides: TGTGCCAGCAGCCAAGCCTCCTTCTTAGCCAAAAACATTCAGTACTTC.

The table lists this clonotype with many counts. The chain uses TRBV7-2 and TRBJ2-3; the D is unclear. V was pared by 4 bases and J by 1 base, with 12 bases between. The CDR3 has 15 amino acids. The V gene's germline CDR1 is SGHTA and CDR2 FQGNSA. The CDR3 sequence: CASSSYSPGTDTQYF. For the CDR3, the DNA is TGTGCCAGCAGCTCATACAGTCCCGGCACAGATACGCAGTATTTT.

This clonotype is judged medium-sized. The rearrangement uses TRBV7-8 and TRBJ2-1; D is ambiguous. Trimming took 4 bases from V and 7 from J, leaving 23 bases between them. Germline-derived CDR1 and CDR2 are SGHVS and FQNEAQ. The CDR3 contains 17 residues. The CDR3: CASSSHERRVRSNEQFF. CDR3 sequence (DNA): TGTGCCAGCAGCTCCCATGAGCGCCGAGTGAGGTCGAATGAGCAGTTCTTC.

The chain couples TRBV12-3 or TRBV12-4 to TRBJ2-3, with 11 nucleotides matching TRBD2. With V trimmed by 7 bases and J by 8 bases, 5 bases remained unmatched. This CDR3 is 13 amino acids long. Here the CDR3 DNA reads TGTGCCAGCACCTCTAGCGGGGGGCCTACGCAGTATTTT. Translation: CASTSSGGPTQYF.

This clonotype has a count of ten or more. This chain joins TRBV7-2 and TRBJ2-1, with D possibly matching TRBD1 (6 bases). Germline V gene data show CDR1 as SGHTA and CDR2 as FQGNSA. The length of the CDR3 is 16 residues. With 3 bases removed from V and 2 bases from J, the gap between germline ends came to 14 bases. The CDR3 is CASSFWVGTTYNEQFF. In DNA form, the CDR3 reads TGTGCCAGCAGCTTCTGGGTGGGGACAACCTACAATGAGCAGTTCTTC.

This clonotype was counted ten times or more. This chain joins TRBV7-2 and TRBJ2-2, with D possibly being TRBD1 (5 bases). The V gene's germline CDR1 is SGHTA and CDR2 FQGNSA. This CDR3 spans 15 amino acids. The germline V and J ends were trimmed by 1 base and 4 bases, with 10 bases remaining between them. The CDR3 protein is CASSLEAGRTGELFF. The CDR3 DNA reads as TGTGCCAGCAGCTTAGAGGCAGGGCGCACCGGGGAGCTGTTTTTT.

This clonotype came up many times. The chain carries TRBV4-1 and TRBJ1-2, with D perhaps TRBD1 (6 bases). Germline values: CDR1 MGHRA, CDR2 YSYEKL. Trimming stripped 3 bases from V and 2 bases from J, with 19 bases between. The length of the CDR3 is 17 residues. CDR3 loop: CASSHQGRGPSNYGYTF. CDR3 in DNA: TGCGCCAGCAGCCATCAGGGCAGGGGACCGTCCAACTATGGCTACACCTTC.

This clonotype showed up many times. The gene calls are TRBV27 and TRBJ1-1; TRBD1 is a possible D gene (6 bases). The CDR3 contains 15 residues. The V and J ends lost 6 bases and 3 bases respectively, with 17 bases between them. Germline loops: CDR1 MNHEY, CDR2 SMNVEV (reference sequence). The CDR3 loop reads CASSGYPPGDTEAFF. CDR3 in DNA: TGTGCCAGCAGCGGTTACCCACCAGGGGACACTGAAGCTTTCTTT.

The chain is built from TRBV12-3 or TRBV12-4 and TRBJ2-1; D is tentatively TRBD1 or TRBD2 (5 bases each). V gave up 6 bases and J gave up 4 bases, with 10 bases separating them. The CDR3 is 13 residues long. The CDR3 loop reads CASSRQRYNEQFF. CDR3 sequence (DNA): TGTGCCAGCAGCCGACAGCGGTACAATGAGCAGTTCTTC.

This clonotype was seen ten or more times. This chain connects TRBV7-8 to TRBJ1-6; TRBD1 is a possible D gene (6 bases). The germline V gene encodes CDR1 SGHVS and CDR2 FQNEAQ. The CDR3 covers 16 residues. With 2 bases removed from V and 5 bases from J, the gap between germline ends came to 13 bases. The CDR3: CASSLSPAGDNSPLHF. The CDR3 region has the DNA TGTGCCAGCAGCTTATCCCCTGCAGGGGATAATTCACCCCTCCACTTT.

The V gene is TRBV7-9, the J gene TRBJ1-4; 10 nucleotides align to TRBD1. This CDR3 region has 17 residues. J gave up 8 bases and V 5 bases, and 14 bases lay outside the gene matches. The germline V gene has CDR1 SEHNR and CDR2 FQNEAQ (reference sequence). As DNA, the CDR3 is TGTGCCAGCAGCCAGTCTCCGGGACAGGGGTTTATAGAAAAACTGTTTTTT. This sequence encodes CASSQSPGQGFIEKLFF.

Ten or more counts support this clonotype. The chain couples TRBV7-2 to TRBJ1-6; D is ambiguous. The CDR3 consists of 16 residues. V gave up 4 bases and J gave up 8 bases, with 18 bases separating them. CDR1 and CDR2 from the germline V gene are SGHTA and FQGNSA. DNA for the CDR3: TGTGCCAGCAGCTACGGAGGGCCTTCTGGGGATTCACCCCTCCACTTT. This encodes CASSYGGPSGDSPLHF.

This clonotype was seen repeatedly, ten times or more. The chain is built from TRBV6-1 and TRBJ2-7, with 7 nucleotides matching TRBD2. CDR1 is MNHNS, CDR2 SASEGT, per germline. Trimming removed 0 bases from V and 4 bases from J; junction bases left unmatched: 6. This CDR3 is built from 15 residues. The CDR3 sequence is CASSEAAGGLYEQYV. The CDR3 DNA reads TGTGCCAGCAGTGAAGCGGCCGGGGGACTATACGAGCAGTACGTC.

In this sample, this clonotype turned up once. The J gene is TRBJ2-2, the V gene TRBV28, with a possible D match to TRBD2 (7 bases). V lost 6 bases, J lost 4 bases, and 15 bases lay in between. CDR1 and CDR2 (germline): MDHEN, SYDVKM. The CDR3 is 15 amino acids. CDR3 residues: CASSHAGAGTGELFF. As DNA, the CDR3 is TGTGCCAGCAGCCACGCGGGGGCTGGCACCGGGGAGCTGTTTTTT.

This clonotype came up many times. The chain uses TRBV7-9 and TRBJ2-1, with D uncertain. Germline V gene sequence: CDR1 SEHNR, CDR2 FQNEAQ (reference sequence). The CDR3 is 14 residues long. The ends were cut back, 4 bases at V and 5 bases at J, with 12 bases in the middle. The CDR3 nucleotides read TGTGCCAGCAGCTCTTGGACGGACCACAATGAGCAGTTCTTC. Translating gives CASSSWTDHNEQFF.

This clonotype was counted at least ten times. V usage is TRBV19 and J usage is TRBJ2-1; no firm D call. The germline V gene encodes CDR1 LNHDA and CDR2 SQIVND (reference sequence). The CDR3 contains 12 residues. V lost 6 bases and J 10 bases, leaving 13 bases between the germline ends. CDR3 DNA sequence: TGTGCCAGTAGCCAGCAATTCGCGGAGCAGTTCTTC. Protein: CASSQQFAEQFF.

J is TRBJ2-1 and V is TRBV3-1; no reliable D call. CDR3 length: 16 residues. CDR1 is LGHDT, CDR2 YNNKEL, per germline (reference sequence). V gave up 0 bases and J gave up 0 bases, with 9 bases separating them. The CDR3 protein is CASSQEGGFSYNEQFF. In DNA form, the CDR3 reads TGTGCCAGCAGCCAAGAGGGCGGTTTCTCCTACAATGAGCAGTTCTTC.